The present entry profiles one TCR beta chain with its context. The target antigen is unknown. Germline V gene sequence: CDR1 LNHDA, CDR2 SQIVND (reference sequence). Between the trimmed V and J ends, which lost 6 bases and 3 bases, there was a span of 17 bases. The CDR3 contains 15 residues. The sample is drawn from a study of T cells in narcolepsy. Study outcomes and limitations: Reportedly, autoreactive clonotypes were serially detected in patients' blood but not controls'.

Sequencing was performed with immunoSEQ multiplex PCR; in TCRdb, only in-frame clones are kept and a portion is missing. The table records more than 30,000 clones, about four fifths of them present only once. The sequenced sample was CD45RA- memory CD4+ T cells from PBMCs. The chain employs TRBV19 and TRBJ1-2; the D gene is possibly TRBD1 (6 bases). The receptor's source is a human donor with narcolepsy. CDR3 sequence (DNA): TGTGCCAGTAGGCCGGGGGGCCTCAAGGACTATGGCTACACCTTC. The encoded protein is CASRPGGLKDYGYTF.